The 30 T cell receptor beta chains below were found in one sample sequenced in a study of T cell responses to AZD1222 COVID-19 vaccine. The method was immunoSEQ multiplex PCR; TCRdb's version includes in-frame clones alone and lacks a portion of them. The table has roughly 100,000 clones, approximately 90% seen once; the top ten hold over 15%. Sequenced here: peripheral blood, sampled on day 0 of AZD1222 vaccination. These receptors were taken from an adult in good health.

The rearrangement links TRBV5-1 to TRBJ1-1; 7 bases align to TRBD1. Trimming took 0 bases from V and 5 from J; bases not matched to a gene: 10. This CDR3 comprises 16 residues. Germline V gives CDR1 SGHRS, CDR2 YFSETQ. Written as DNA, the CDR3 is TGCGCCAGCAGCTTGGGCCTTCGACAGGGAGATACTGAAGCTTTCTTT. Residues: CASSLGLRQGDTEAFF.

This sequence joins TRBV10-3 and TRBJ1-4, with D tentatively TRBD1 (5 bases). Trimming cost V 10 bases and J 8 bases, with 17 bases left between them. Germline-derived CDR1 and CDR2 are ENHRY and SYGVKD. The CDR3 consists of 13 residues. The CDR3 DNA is TGTGCCAGCGCCGGGACGTCGGTCGAAAAACTGTTTTTT. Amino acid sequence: CASAGTSVEKLFF.

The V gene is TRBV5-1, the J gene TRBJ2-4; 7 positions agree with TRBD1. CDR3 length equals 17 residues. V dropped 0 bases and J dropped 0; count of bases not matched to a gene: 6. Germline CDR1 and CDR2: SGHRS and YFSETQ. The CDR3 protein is CASSLGGTDLAKNIQYF. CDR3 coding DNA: TGCGCCAGCAGCTTGGGAGGGACAGACCTAGCCAAAAACATTCAGTACTTC.

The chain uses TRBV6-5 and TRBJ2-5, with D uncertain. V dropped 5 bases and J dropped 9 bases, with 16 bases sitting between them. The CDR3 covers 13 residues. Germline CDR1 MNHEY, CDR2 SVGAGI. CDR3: CASSNPRLGAQYF. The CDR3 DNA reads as TGTGCCAGCAGTAACCCTAGGCTTGGTGCCCAGTACTTC.

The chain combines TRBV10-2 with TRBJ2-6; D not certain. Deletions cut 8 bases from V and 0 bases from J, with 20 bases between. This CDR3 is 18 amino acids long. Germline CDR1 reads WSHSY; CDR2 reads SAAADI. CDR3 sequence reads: CASGPGEQVISGANVLTF. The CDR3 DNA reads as TGCGCCAGCGGCCCCGGCGAACAAGTTATCTCTGGGGCCAACGTCCTGACTTTC.

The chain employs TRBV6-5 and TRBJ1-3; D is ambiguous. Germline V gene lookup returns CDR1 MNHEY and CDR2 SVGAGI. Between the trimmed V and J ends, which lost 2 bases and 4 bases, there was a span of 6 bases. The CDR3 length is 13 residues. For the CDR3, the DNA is TGTGCCAGCAGTTACGGCAGCGGAAACACCATATATTTT. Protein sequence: CASSYGSGNTIYF.

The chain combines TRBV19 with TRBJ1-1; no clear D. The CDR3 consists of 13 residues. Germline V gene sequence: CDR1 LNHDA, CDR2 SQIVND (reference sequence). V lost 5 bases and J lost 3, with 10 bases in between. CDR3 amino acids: CASSSERDTEAFF. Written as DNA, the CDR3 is TGTGCCAGTAGTTCCGAACGGGACACTGAAGCTTTCTTT. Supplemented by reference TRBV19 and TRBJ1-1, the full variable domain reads DGGITQSPKYLFRKEGQNVTLSCEQNLNHDAMYWYRQDPGQGLRLIYYSQIVNDFQKGDIAEGYSVSREKKESFPLTVTSAQKNPTAFYLCASSSERDTEAFFGQGTRLTVV.

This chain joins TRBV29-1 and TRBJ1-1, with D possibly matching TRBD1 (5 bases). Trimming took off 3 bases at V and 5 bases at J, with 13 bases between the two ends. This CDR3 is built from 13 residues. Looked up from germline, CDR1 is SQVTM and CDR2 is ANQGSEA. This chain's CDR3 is CSVDRGPGTEAFF. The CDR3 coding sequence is TGCAGCGTTGACCGGGGCCCCGGAACTGAAGCTTTCTTT. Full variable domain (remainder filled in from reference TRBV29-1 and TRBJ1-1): SAVISQKPSRDICQRGTSLTIQCQVDSQVTMMFWYRQQPGQSLTLIATANQGSEATYESGFVIDKFPISRPNLTFSTLTVSNMSPEDSSIYLCSVDRGPGTEAFFGQGTRLTVV.

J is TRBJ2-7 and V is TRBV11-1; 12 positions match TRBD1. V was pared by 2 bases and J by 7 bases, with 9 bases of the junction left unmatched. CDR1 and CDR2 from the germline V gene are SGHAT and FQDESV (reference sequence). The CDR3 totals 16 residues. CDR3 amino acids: CASSLFPGQGAQEQYF. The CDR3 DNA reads TGTGCCAGCAGCTTATTTCCGGGACAGGGGGCGCAGGAGCAGTACTTC.

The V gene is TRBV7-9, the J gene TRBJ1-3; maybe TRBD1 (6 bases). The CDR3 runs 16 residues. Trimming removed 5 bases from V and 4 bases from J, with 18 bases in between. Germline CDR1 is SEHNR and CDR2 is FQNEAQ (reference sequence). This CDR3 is CASSTPAGAFGNTIYF. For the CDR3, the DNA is TGTGCCAGCAGCACCCCGGCGGGGGCCTTCGGAAACACCATATATTTT.

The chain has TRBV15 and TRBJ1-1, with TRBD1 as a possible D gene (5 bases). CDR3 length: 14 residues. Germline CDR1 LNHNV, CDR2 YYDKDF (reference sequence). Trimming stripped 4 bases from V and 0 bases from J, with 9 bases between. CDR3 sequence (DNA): TGTGCCACCAGCATAGGGACGGTGAACACTGAAGCTTTCTTT. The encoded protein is CATSIGTVNTEAFF.

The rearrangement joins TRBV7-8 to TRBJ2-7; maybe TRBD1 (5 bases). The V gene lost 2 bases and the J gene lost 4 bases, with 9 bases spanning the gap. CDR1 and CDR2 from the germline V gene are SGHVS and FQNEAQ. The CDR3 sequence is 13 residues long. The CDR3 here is CASSLTGDYEQYF. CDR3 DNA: TGTGCCAGCAGCTTAACAGGAGATTACGAGCAGTACTTC.

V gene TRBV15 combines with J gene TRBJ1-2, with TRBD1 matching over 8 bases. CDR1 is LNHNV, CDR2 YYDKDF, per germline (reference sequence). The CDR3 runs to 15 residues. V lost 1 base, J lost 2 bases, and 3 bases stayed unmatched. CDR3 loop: CATSRVDRVNYGYTF. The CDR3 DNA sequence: TGTGCCACCAGCAGAGTGGACAGGGTGAACTATGGCTACACCTTC.

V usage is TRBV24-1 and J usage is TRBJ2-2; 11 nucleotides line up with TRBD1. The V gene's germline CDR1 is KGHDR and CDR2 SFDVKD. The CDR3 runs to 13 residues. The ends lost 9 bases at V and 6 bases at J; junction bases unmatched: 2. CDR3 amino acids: CATGGQGAGELFF. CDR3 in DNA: TGTGCCACCGGGGGACAGGGGGCCGGGGAGCTGTTTTTT.

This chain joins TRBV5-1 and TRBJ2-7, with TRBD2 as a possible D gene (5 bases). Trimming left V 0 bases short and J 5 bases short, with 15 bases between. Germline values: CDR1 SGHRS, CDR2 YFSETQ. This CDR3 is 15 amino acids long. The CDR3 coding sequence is TGCGCCAGCAGCTTGGTGACTACCCTTGGGAACGAGCAGTACTTC. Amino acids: CASSLVTTLGNEQYF.

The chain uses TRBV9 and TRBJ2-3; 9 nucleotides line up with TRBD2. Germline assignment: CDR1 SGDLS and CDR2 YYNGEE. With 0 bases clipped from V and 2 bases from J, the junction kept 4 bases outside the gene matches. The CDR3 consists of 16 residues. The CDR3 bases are TGTGCCAGCAGCGTAGGTAGGACTAGCGTCACAGATACGCAGTATTTT. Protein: CASSVGRTSVTDTQYF.

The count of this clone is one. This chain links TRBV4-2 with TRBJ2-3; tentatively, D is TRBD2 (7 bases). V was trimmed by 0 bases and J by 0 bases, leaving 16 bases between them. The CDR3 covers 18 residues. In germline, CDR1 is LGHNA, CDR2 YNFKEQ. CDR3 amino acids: CASSQDPGGGGSTDTQYF. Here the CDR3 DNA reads TGTGCCAGCAGCCAAGATCCGGGAGGTGGGGGCAGCACAGATACGCAGTATTTT.

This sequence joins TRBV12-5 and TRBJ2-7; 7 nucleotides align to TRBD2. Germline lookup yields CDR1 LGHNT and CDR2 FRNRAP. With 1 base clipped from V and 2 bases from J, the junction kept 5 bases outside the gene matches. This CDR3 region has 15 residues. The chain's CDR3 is CASGLETLAPYEQYF. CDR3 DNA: TGTGCTAGTGGTTTGGAGACACTAGCGCCCTACGAGCAGTACTTC.

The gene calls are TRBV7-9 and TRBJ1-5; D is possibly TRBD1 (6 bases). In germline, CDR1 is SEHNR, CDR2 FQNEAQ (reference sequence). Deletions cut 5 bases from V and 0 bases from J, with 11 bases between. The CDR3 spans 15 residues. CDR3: CASSQQGDSNQPQHF. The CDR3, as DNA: TGTGCCAGCAGCCAACAGGGCGATAGCAATCAGCCCCAGCATTTT.

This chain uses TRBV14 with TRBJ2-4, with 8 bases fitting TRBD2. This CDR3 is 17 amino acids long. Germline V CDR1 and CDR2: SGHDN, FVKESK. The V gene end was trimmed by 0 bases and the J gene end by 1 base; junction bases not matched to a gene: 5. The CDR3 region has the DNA TGTGCCAGCAGCCAAGAGGTCGGGAGGGTCGCCAAAAACATTCAGTACTTC. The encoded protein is CASSQEVGRVAKNIQYF.

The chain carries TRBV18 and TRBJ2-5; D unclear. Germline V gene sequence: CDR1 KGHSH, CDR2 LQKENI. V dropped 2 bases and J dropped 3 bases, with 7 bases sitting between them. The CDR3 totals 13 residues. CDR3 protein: CASSPGWEETQYF. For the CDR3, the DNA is TGTGCCAGCTCACCAGGGTGGGAAGAGACCCAGTACTTC.

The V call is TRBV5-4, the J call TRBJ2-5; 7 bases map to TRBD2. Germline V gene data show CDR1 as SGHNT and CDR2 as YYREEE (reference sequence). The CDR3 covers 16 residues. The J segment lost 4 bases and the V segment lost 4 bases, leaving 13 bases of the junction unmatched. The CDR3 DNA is TGTGCCAGCAGCAAACGGACTAGATTTCTGGGAGAGACCCAGTACTTC. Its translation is CASSKRTRFLGETQYF. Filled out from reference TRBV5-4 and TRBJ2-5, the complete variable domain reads ETGVTQSPTHLIKTRGQQVTLRCSSQSGHNTVSWYQQALGQGPQFIFQYYREEENGRGNFPPRFSGLQFPNYSSELNVNALELDDSALYLCASSKRTRFLGETQYFGPGTRLLVL.

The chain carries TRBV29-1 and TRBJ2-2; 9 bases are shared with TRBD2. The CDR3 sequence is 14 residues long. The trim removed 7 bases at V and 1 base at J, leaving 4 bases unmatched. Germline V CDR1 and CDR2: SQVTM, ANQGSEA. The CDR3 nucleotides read TGCAGCGCCGGCGGGGGGGTGAACACCGGGGAGCTGTTTTTT. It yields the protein CSAGGGVNTGELFF.

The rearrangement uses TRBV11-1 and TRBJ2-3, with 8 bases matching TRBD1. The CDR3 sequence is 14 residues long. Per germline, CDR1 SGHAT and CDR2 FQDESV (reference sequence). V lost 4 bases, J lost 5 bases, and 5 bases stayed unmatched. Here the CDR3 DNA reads TGTGCCAGCAGCTCCAGGGGGCAGGGAGATACGCAGTATTTT. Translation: CASSSRGQGDTQYF.

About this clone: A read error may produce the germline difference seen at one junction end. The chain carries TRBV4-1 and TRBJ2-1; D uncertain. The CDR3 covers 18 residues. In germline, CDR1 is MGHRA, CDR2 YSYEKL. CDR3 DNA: TGCGCCAGCAGTCAAGGGCTCACCCGTGGGGAAAGAAACAATGAGCAGTTCTTC. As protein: CASSQGLTRGERNNEQFF.

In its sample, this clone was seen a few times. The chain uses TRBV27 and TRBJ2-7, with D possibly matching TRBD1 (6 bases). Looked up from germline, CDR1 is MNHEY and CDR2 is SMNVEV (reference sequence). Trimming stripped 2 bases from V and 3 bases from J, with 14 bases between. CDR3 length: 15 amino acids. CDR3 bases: TGTGCCAGCAGTTTAGCTGGGACATTAGTCTACGAGCAGTACTTC. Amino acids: CASSLAGTLVYEQYF.

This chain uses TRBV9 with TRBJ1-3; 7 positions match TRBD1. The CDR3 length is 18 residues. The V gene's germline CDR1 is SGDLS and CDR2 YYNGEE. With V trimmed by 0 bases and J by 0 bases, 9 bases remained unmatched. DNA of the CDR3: TGTGCCAGCAGCGTAGAAGACAGGGACTTTAACTCTGGAAACACCATATATTTT. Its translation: CASSVEDRDFNSGNTIYF. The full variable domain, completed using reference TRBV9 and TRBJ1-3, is DSGVTQTPKHLITATGQRVTLRCSPRSGDLSVYWYQQSLDQGLQFLIQYYNGEERAKGNILERFSAQQFPDLHSELNLSSLELGDSALYFCASSVEDRDFNSGNTIYFGEGSWLTVV.

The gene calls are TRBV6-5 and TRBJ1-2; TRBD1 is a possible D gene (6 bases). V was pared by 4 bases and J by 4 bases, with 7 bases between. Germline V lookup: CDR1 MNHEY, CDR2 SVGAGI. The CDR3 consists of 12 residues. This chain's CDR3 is CASSLQGYGYTF. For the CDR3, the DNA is TGTGCCAGCAGTTTACAGGGCTATGGCTACACCTTC.

In DNA, the CDR3 is TGTGCCAGCAGCGTCTCCAGAAACACCATATATTTT. It translates to CASSVSRNTIYF. The chain is built from TRBV5-8 and TRBJ1-3; unclear D gene. V lost 4 bases to trimming and J lost 5 bases, with 7 bases between them. CDR3 length equals 12 residues. Per germline, CDR1 SGHTS and CDR2 YDEGEE.

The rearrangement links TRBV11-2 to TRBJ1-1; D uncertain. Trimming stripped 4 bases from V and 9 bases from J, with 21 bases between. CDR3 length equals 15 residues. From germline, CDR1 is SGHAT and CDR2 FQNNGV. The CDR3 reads CASSSLTVSGEKAFF. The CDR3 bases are TGTGCCAGCAGCTCACTCACTGTTTCCGGGGAGAAAGCTTTCTTT. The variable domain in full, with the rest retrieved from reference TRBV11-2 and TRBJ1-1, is EAGVAQSPRYKIIEKRQSVAFWCNPISGHATLYWYQQILGQGPKLLIQFQNNGVVDDSQLPKDRFSAERLKGVDSTLKIQPAKLEDSAVYLCASSSLTVSGEKAFFGQGTRLTVV.